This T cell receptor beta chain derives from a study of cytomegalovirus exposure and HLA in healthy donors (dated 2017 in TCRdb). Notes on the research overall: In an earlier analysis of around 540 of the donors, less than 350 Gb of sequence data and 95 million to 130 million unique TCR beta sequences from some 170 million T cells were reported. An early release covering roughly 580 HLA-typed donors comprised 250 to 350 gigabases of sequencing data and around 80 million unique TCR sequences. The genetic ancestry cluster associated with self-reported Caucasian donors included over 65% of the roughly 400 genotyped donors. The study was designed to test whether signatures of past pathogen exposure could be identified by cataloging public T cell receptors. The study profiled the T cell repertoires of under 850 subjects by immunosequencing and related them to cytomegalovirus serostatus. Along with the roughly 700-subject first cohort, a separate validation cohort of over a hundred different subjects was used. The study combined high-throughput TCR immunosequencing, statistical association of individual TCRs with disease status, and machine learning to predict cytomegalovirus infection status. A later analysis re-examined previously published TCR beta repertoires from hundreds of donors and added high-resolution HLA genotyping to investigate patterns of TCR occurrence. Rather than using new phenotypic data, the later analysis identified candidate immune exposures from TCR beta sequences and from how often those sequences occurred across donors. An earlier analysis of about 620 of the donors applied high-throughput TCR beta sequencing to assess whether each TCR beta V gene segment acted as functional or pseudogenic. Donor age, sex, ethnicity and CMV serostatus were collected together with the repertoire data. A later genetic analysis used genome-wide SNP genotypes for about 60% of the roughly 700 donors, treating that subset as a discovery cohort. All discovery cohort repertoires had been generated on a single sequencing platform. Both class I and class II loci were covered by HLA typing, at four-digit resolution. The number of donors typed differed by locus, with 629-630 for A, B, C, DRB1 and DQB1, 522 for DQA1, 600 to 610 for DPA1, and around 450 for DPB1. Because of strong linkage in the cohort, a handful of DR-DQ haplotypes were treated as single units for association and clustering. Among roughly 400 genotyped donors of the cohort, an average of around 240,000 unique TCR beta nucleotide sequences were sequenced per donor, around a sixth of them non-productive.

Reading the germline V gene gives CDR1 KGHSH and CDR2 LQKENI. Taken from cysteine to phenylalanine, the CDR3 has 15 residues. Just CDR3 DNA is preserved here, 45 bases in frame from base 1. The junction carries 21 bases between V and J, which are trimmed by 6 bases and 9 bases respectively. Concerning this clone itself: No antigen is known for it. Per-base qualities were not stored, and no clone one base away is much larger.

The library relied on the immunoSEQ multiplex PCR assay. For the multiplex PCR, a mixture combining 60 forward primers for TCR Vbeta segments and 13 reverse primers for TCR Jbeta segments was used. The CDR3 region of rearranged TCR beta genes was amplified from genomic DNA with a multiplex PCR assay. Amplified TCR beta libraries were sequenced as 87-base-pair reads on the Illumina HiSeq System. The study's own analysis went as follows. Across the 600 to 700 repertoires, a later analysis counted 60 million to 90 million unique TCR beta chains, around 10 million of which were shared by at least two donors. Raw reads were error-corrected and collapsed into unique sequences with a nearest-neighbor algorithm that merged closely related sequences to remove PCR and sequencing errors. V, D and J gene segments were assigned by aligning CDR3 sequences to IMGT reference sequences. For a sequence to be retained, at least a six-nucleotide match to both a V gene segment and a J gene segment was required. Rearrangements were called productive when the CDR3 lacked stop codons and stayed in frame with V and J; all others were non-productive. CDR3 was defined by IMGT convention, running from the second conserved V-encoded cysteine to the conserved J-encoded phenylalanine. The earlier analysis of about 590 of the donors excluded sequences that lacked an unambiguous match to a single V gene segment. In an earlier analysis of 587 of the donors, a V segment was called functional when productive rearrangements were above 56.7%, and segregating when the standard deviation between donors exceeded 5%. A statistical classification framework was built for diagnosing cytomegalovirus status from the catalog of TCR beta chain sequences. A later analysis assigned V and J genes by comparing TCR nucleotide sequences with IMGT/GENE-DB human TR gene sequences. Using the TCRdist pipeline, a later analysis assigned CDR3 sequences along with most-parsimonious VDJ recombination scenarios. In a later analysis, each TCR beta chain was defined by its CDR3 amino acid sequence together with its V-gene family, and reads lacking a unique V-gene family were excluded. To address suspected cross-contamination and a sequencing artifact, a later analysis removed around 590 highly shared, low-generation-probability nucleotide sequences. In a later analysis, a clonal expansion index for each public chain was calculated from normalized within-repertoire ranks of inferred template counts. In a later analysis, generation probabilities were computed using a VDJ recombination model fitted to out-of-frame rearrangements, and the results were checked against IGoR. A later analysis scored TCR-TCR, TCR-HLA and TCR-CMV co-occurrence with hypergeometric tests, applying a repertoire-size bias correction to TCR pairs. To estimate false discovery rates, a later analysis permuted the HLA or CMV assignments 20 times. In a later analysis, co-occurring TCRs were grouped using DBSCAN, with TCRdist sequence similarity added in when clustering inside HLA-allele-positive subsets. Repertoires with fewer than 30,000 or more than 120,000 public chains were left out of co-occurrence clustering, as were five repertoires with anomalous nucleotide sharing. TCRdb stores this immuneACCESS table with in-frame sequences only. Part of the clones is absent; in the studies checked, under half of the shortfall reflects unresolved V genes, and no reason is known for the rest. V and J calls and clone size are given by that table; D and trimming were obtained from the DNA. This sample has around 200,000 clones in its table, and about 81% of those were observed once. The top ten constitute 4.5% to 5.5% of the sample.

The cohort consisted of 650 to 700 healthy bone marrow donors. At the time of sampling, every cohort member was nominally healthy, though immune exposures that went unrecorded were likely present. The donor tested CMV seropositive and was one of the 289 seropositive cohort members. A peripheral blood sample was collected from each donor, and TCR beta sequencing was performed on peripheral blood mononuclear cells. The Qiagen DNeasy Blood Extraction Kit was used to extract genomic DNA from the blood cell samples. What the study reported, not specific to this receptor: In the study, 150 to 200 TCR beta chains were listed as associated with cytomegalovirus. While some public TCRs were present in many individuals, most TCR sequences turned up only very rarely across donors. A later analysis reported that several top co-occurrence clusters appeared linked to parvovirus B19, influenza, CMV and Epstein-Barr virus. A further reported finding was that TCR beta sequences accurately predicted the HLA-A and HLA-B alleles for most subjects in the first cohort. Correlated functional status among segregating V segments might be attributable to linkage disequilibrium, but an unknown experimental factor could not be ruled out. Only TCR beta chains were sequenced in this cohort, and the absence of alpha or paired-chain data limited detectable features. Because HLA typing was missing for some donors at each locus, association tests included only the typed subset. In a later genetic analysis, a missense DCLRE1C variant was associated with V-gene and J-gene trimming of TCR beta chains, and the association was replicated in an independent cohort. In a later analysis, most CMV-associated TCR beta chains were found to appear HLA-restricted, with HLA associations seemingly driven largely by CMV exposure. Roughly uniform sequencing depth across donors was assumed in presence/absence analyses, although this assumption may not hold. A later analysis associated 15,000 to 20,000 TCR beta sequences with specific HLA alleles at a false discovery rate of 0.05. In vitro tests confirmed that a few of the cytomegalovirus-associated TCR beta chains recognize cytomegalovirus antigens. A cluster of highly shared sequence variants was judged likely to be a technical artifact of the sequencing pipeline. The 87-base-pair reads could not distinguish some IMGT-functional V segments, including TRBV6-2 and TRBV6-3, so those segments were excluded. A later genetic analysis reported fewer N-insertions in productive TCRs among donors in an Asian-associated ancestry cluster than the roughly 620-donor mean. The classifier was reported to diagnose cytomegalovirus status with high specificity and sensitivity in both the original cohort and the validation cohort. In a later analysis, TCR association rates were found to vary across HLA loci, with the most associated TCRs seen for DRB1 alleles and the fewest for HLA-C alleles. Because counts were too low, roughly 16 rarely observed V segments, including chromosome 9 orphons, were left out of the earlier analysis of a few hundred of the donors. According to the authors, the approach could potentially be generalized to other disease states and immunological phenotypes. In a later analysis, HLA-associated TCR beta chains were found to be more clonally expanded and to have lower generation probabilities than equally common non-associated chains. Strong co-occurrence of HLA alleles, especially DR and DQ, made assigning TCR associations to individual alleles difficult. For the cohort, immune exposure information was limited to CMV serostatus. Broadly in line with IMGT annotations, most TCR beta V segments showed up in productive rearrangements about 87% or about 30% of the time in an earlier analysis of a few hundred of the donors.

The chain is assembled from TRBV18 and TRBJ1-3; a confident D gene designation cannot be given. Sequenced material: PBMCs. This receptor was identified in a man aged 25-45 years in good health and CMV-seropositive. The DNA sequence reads TGTGCCAGCTCCCCTGCGCACCAAAGCGGTATCACCATATATTTT. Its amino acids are CASSPAHQSGITIYF.